The 27 T cell receptor beta chains given below trace back to one sample, sequenced in a study of T cell responses to AZD1222 COVID-19 vaccine. Repertoires were generated with immunoSEQ multiplex PCR, while TCRdb's copy carries only in-frame clones and drops some. This table holds about 74,000 clones, approximately 90% found once. The starting material was peripheral blood, obtained on day 0 of AZD1222 vaccination. The receptors here all came from an adult in good health.

This clone was seen only once. The chain carries TRBV5-1 and TRBJ1-1, with unresolved D. V was trimmed by 7 bases and J by 0 bases, leaving 10 bases between them. The CDR3 spans 13 residues. Germline assignment: CDR1 SGHRS and CDR2 YFSETQ. The CDR3 sequence: CASYLTLNTEAFF. The DNA of the CDR3 is TGCGCCAGCTACCTAACACTGAACACTGAAGCTTTCTTT.

The chain has TRBV10-3 and TRBJ1-1; tentatively, D is TRBD1 (6 bases). Trimming left V 3 bases short and J 10 bases short, with 12 bases between. Germline-derived CDR1 and CDR2 are ENHRY and SYGVKD. This CDR3 spans 12 amino acids. This CDR3 is CAISDQGQGAFF. The CDR3 DNA sequence: TGTGCCATCAGTGATCAGGGGCAGGGAGCTTTCTTT.

This clone was detected once. This sequence joins TRBV3-1 (or the pseudogene TRBV3-2) and TRBJ1-2; D remains ambiguous. The CDR3 loop spans 13 amino acids. Germline lookup yields CDR1 LGHDT and CDR2 YNNKEL (reference sequence). V lost 8 bases and J lost 0, with 10 bases in between. Here the CDR3 DNA reads TGTGCCAGCTCGGAGGAAGCTAACTATGGCTACACCTTC. Translation: CASSEEANYGYTF.

In this sample, this clone turned up a few times. The chain combines TRBV12-3 or TRBV12-4 with TRBJ2-7; D perhaps matches TRBD1 (5 bases). CDR3 length: 11 amino acids. The V gene lost 7 bases and the J gene lost 5 bases, with 9 bases spanning the gap. Written as DNA, the CDR3 is TGTGCCAGCAATAGGGGCGACGAGCAGTACTTC. As protein: CASNRGDEQYF.

This clone has a handful of counts. This CDR3 is CASSPVATGASTDTQYF. The CDR3 nucleotides are TGTGCCAGCTCACCGGTGGCCACAGGGGCAAGCACAGATACGCAGTATTTT. The rearrangement links TRBV18 to TRBJ2-3, with 7 nucleotides matching TRBD1. This CDR3 contains 17 residues. With 3 bases clipped from V and 0 bases from J, the junction kept 9 bases outside the gene matches. Germline CDR1 reads KGHSH; CDR2 reads LQKENI.

This chain uses TRBV28 with TRBJ2-5, with a weak D call TRBD1 (7 bases). The CDR3 totals 15 residues. The germline V gene encodes CDR1 MDHEN and CDR2 SYDVKM. V lost 5 bases and J lost 5, with 18 bases in between. CDR3 DNA sequence: TGTGCCAGCAGTGCAGGGGGGACATCAACCGAGACCCAGTACTTC. It encodes CASSAGGTSTETQYF. The complete variable domain, with remaining parts taken from reference TRBV28 and TRBJ2-5, reads DVKVTQSSRYLVKRTGEKVFLECVQDMDHENMFWYRQDPGLGLRLIYFSYDVKMKEKGDIPEGYSVSREKKERFSLILESASTNQTSMYLCASSAGGTSTETQYFGPGTRLLVL.

This clone was counted once. V is TRBV30 and J is TRBJ1-2, with D perhaps matching TRBD1 (5 bases). V lost 2 bases, J lost 1 base, and 8 bases lay in between. The length of the CDR3 is 13 residues. Germline assignment: CDR1 GTSNPN and CDR2 SVGIG (reference sequence). CDR3 sequence: CAWSLGVNYGYTF. The CDR3 nucleotides are TGTGCCTGGAGTTTGGGGGTTAACTATGGCTACACCTTC.

In its sample, this clone was seen a few times. The CDR3 DNA is TGTGCCAGCAGCTTTGCAGGGAACACCGGGGAGCTGTTTTTT. Its translation is CASSFAGNTGELFF. The chain is built from TRBV7-3 and TRBJ2-2; D gene unclear. This CDR3 region has 14 residues. Germline assignment: CDR1 SGHTA and CDR2 FQGTGA. The V and J ends lost 3 bases and 1 base respectively, with 6 bases between them.

CDR3 sequence: CASSLPGQGGYEQYF. The CDR3 DNA sequence: TGTGCCAGCAGCTTACCGGGACAGGGGGGGTACGAGCAGTACTTC. The rearrangement uses TRBV7-9 and TRBJ2-7; 11 bases match TRBD1. V trimming: 2 bases; J trimming: 4 bases; junction bases outside the gene matches: 4. CDR3 length: 15 amino acids. CDR1 is SEHNR, CDR2 FQNEAQ, per germline (reference sequence).

The CDR3 loop reads CATPQTMDGYGYTF. The CDR3 coding sequence is TGTGCCACCCCACAAACAATGGACGGCTATGGCTACACCTTC. The chain recombines TRBV28 with TRBJ1-2; D is undetermined. Germline lookup yields CDR1 MDHEN and CDR2 SYDVKM. V lost 10 bases to trimming and J lost 4 bases, with 19 bases between them. The CDR3 is 14 residues long.

About this clone itself: A read error may account for a junction end that differs from germline. Other DNA sequences of this sample code for an identical CDR3. This chain connects TRBV28 to TRBJ2-1; 8 bases map to TRBD1. This CDR3 has 12 residues. Germline V lookup: CDR1 MDHEN, CDR2 SYDVKM. The DNA of the CDR3 is TGTGCTAGCACAGGGGGCTACAATGAGCAGTTCTTC. Residues: CASTGGYNEQFF.

This rearrangement joins TRBV28 to TRBJ1-1; possibly TRBD1 for D (6 bases). V was pared by 9 bases and J by 0 bases, with 8 bases between. Looked up from germline, CDR1 is MDHEN and CDR2 is SYDVKM. The CDR3 contains 12 residues. The CDR3 region has the DNA TGTGCCAGTGCAGGGGTGAACACTGAAGCTTTCTTT. Protein sequence: CASAGVNTEAFF.

This rearrangement joins TRBV6-1 to TRBJ1-4; tentatively, D is TRBD1 (5 bases). The CDR3 extends over 13 amino acids. CDR1 and CDR2 (germline): MNHNS, SASEGT. V dropped 3 bases and J dropped 8 bases, with 10 bases sitting between them. The CDR3 DNA follows: TGTGCCAGCAGTGATCTCCGGGGCGAAAAACTGTTTTTT. It translates to CASSDLRGEKLFF.

This clone came up a few times. The rearrangement joins TRBV28 to TRBJ1-2; a possible D gene is TRBD1 (5 bases). The CDR3 sequence is 15 residues long. The germline V gene encodes CDR1 MDHEN and CDR2 SYDVKM. V lost 5 bases and J 5 bases, leaving 18 bases between the germline ends. CDR3 region: CASSPVERGLYGYTF. CDR3 coding DNA: TGTGCCAGCAGTCCGGTAGAAAGGGGTTTATATGGCTACACCTTC.

V gene TRBV24-1 combines with J gene TRBJ2-1, with 8 bases lining up with TRBD2. Trimming cost V 1 base and J 1 base; bases outside gene matches: 2. The CDR3 has 16 amino acids. Looked up from germline, CDR1 is KGHDR and CDR2 is SFDVKD. CDR3 nucleotide sequence: TGTGCCACCAGTGATTTAGAGCGGGGGTCCTACAATGAGCAGTTCTTC. Amino acids: CATSDLERGSYNEQFF.

By sample share, this clone is medium-sized. The V call is TRBV7-3, the J call TRBJ1-2; D is perhaps TRBD1 (5 bases). CDR3 length: 13 residues. Germline V CDR1 and CDR2: SGHTA, FQGTGA. Trimming left V 2 bases short and J 7 bases short, with 11 bases between. The CDR3 here is CASSLAGSGGYTF. In DNA form, the CDR3 reads TGTGCCAGCAGCTTAGCAGGGAGTGGTGGCTACACCTTC.

The chain has TRBV5-6 and TRBJ1-2; D may be TRBD1 (5 bases). The CDR3 consists of 15 residues. Trimming cost V 2 bases and J 1 base, with 12 bases left between them. Germline CDR1 reads SGHDT; CDR2 reads YYEEEE. DNA of the CDR3: TGTGCCAGCAGCTTTGGAACGGGGGATAACTATGGCTACACCTTC. Residues: CASSFGTGDNYGYTF.

The chain carries TRBV5-1 and TRBJ2-3; 7 bases line up with TRBD2. The CDR3 sequence is 15 residues long. V was clipped by 0 bases and J by 6 bases; unmatched bases: 7. Germline CDR1 SGHRS, CDR2 YFSETQ. DNA of the CDR3: TGCGCCAGCAGCTTGGAAGGCGGGGGAGTCGATACGCAGTATTTT. Its protein is CASSLEGGGVDTQYF.

This chain links TRBV5-6 with TRBJ2-7, with TRBD1 matching 7 bases. Germline loops: CDR1 SGHDT, CDR2 YYEEEE. V shed 3 bases, J shed 4 bases, and the junction held 10 bases outside the gene matches. CDR3 length: 15 residues. CDR3 in amino acids: CASSSTGNPPYEQYF. Here the CDR3 DNA reads TGTGCCAGCAGCTCGACAGGGAACCCCCCTTACGAGCAGTACTTC.

The V and J genes are TRBV11-2 and TRBJ1-3, with unresolved D. This CDR3 is built from 16 residues. CDR1 is SGHAT, CDR2 FQNNGV, per germline. V lost 3 bases and J 2 bases, leaving 14 bases between the germline ends. CDR3 loop: CASSFSRGWPGNTIYF. CDR3 DNA sequence: TGTGCCAGCAGCTTTTCGCGGGGTTGGCCTGGAAACACCATATATTTT.

This sequence joins TRBV6-5 and TRBJ2-4; D possibly matches TRBD1 or TRBD2 (5 bases each). Germline V gene data show CDR1 as MNHEY and CDR2 as SVGAGI. CDR3 length: 15 residues. The V end lost 5 bases, the J end lost 4 bases, and 15 bases lay between the germline ends. CDR3 DNA: TGTGCCAGCAGTATGACGGGACCCCTAAAAAACATTCAGTACTTC. This encodes CASSMTGPLKNIQYF.

The chain employs TRBV27 and TRBJ2-7, with TRBD1 matching 10 bases. The V gene end was trimmed by 6 bases and the J gene end by 6 bases; junction bases not matched to a gene: 11. The CDR3 loop spans 15 amino acids. CDR1 and CDR2 from the germline V gene are MNHEY and SMNVEV (reference sequence). The CDR3 nucleotides read TGTGCCAGCAGCCTAGAGGGACAGGGGAAGGGCGAGCAGTACTTC. Its translation is CASSLEGQGKGEQYF.

A single count supports this clone. CDR3 coding DNA: TGTGCCAGCAGCTTACTACCCGGGACAGGGGATCAGGGCTACACCTTC. This sequence encodes CASSLLPGTGDQGYTF. This chain links TRBV28 with TRBJ1-2, with 10 nucleotides matching TRBD1. Germline V gives CDR1 MDHEN, CDR2 SYDVKM. This CDR3 contains 16 residues. V lost 6 bases, J lost 8 bases, and 15 bases stayed unmatched.

The CDR3 here is CASSMSRGADGYTF. As DNA, the CDR3 is TGCGCCAGCAGCATGTCTCGGGGGGCAGATGGCTACACCTTC. The rearrangement links TRBV5-1 to TRBJ1-2; D possibly corresponds to TRBD1 (6 bases). Germline values: CDR1 SGHRS, CDR2 YFSETQ. The CDR3 runs to 14 residues. V lost 4 bases and J lost 6, with 16 bases in between.

The chain is built from TRBV30 and TRBJ1-1; D may be TRBD1 (5 bases). The CDR3 length is 15 residues. V was clipped by 3 bases and J by 4 bases, with 18 bases between them. The germline V gene encodes CDR1 GTSNPN and CDR2 SVGIG (reference sequence). The CDR3 DNA reads TGTGCCTGGAGCGCCATGGGGGGTTTTAGCACTGAAGCTTTCTTT. This sequence encodes CAWSAMGGFSTEAFF.

This chain joins TRBV28 and TRBJ1-1; 8 nucleotides align to TRBD1. Germline V gene sequence: CDR1 MDHEN, CDR2 SYDVKM. Trimming at V came to 6 bases and at J to 3 bases, leaving 6 bases not matched to a gene. CDR3 length: 14 amino acids. In DNA, the CDR3 is TGTGCCAGCAGGGGACAGGAGGGGCACACTGAAGCTTTCTTT. This codes for CASRGQEGHTEAFF. Drawing the rest from reference TRBV28 and TRBJ1-1, the complete variable domain is DVKVTQSSRYLVKRTGEKVFLECVQDMDHENMFWYRQDPGLGLRLIYFSYDVKMKEKGDIPEGYSVSREKKERFSLILESASTNQTSMYLCASRGQEGHTEAFFGQGTRLTVV.

The rearrangement joins TRBV27 to TRBJ1-2; a weak D match, TRBD1 (5 bases). CDR1 is MNHEY, CDR2 SMNVEV, per germline (reference sequence). The CDR3 consists of 16 residues. Trimming stripped 3 bases from V and 4 bases from J, with 18 bases between. The CDR3 coding sequence is TGTGCCAGCAGTTTTATCCCATCAGGGAGAGGCTATGGCTACACCTTC. Its protein is CASSFIPSGRGYGYTF.